This TCR beta chain was recovered during a study of T-cell memory formation after mild COVID-19. As for the study in general: TCR clusters were mostly donor specific.

UMIs and sample barcodes were carried by the TCR alpha and TCR beta cDNA libraries that 5'RACE produced using constant-segment primers. TCRdb processed the 5' RACE reads anew with MiXCR; each CDR3 protein has one entry. The sample contains roughly 300,000 distinct CDR3 sequences, roughly 8.2% of which appear only once. J gave up 1 base and V 4 bases, and 8 bases lay outside the gene matches. This CDR3 has 17 residues. Germline V gene lookup returns CDR1 SGHRS and CDR2 YFSETQ. The sequence came from a man younger than 35 who had mild COVID-19 (a few samples of this study predate the infection). Cell type and time point are not known. The sequencing input was PBMCs or a T cell subset sorted from them (not recorded which). The rearrangement joins TRBV5-1 to TRBJ2-1; 10 bases agree with TRBD2. The CDR3: CASSPGTSAGSYNEQFF. CDR3 in DNA: TGCGCCAGCAGCCCGGGGACTAGCGCTGGGTCCTACAATGAGCAGTTCTTC.